Below are 27 T cell receptor beta chains sequenced from a single sample in a study of high-grade serous ovarian cancer treatment subgroups. Tumor tissue was taken before any definitive surgery or chemotherapy was given. Sequenced by immunoSEQ multiplex PCR; TCRdb stores in-frame clones only, minus some. The sample records around 30,000 clones, about 80% being singletons. The sequenced material came from tumor tissue. The receptors come from a human donor with high-grade serous ovarian cancer.

This chain uses TRBV5-6 with TRBJ1-2; D ambiguous. Germline CDR1 is SGHDT and CDR2 is YYEEEE. CDR3 length: 16 amino acids. The V end was cut by 4 bases, the J end by 7 bases, with 23 bases between. CDR3 nucleotides: TGTGCCAGCAGCCCGAAAGGTGCGACGGTCGCGCTTGGCTACACCTTC. It codes for CASSPKGATVALGYTF.

This clone was observed a handful of times. The chain couples TRBV7-8 to TRBJ1-1, with D tentatively TRBD1 (6 bases). V lost 0 bases, J lost 3 bases, and 17 bases lay in between. This CDR3 is built from 17 residues. Germline values: CDR1 SGHVS, CDR2 FQNEAQ. CDR3 loop: CASSLARGAGEDTEAFF. CDR3 in DNA: TGTGCCAGCAGCTTAGCGCGGGGGGCAGGGGAGGACACTGAAGCTTTCTTT.

This clone was observed a few times. The rearrangement joins TRBV10-1 to TRBJ2-7, with 7 bases identical to TRBD1. The CDR3 sequence is 14 residues long. Germline V CDR1 and CDR2: WNHNN, SYGVQD (reference sequence). V was clipped by 4 bases and J by 1 base; unmatched bases: 4. This CDR3 is CASSGQGRSYEQYF. Written as DNA, the CDR3 is TGCGCCAGCAGTGGACAGGGCAGATCCTACGAGCAGTACTTC.

The chain joins TRBV2 to TRBJ2-7; weak D call: TRBD1 (6 bases). The germline CDR1 and CDR2 sequences are SNHLY and FYNNEI. V was clipped by 4 bases and J by 0 bases, with 13 bases between them. This CDR3 is 15 amino acids long. The CDR3: CASSGGHFSSYEQYF. The CDR3 nucleotides are TGTGCCAGCAGTGGGGGACATTTCAGCTCCTACGAGCAGTACTTC.

The chain couples TRBV6-5 to TRBJ2-7; D may match TRBD1 or TRBD2 (5 bases each). Trimming took 6 bases from V and 1 from J, leaving 13 bases between them. The CDR3 runs to 14 residues. Per germline, CDR1 MNHEY and CDR2 SVGAGI. In DNA form, the CDR3 reads TGTGCCAGCAGGAGCCGGGACCGATCCTACGAGCAGTACTTC. This translates into CASRSRDRSYEQYF.

J is TRBJ2-3 and V is TRBV7-3; weak D call: TRBD2 (6 bases). The CDR3 spans 19 residues. CDR1 SGHTA and CDR2 FQGTGA come from the germline V gene. V was cut by 1 base and J by 2 bases, with 22 bases left in between. CDR3 DNA sequence: TGTGCCAGCAGCTTAAGACGTGGGCTCGGGGTAGCGGCCACAGATACGCAGTATTTT. Its protein is CASSLRRGLGVAATDTQYF. Combining the CDR3 with reference TRBV7-3 and TRBJ2-3 gives the whole variable domain GAGVSQTPSNKVTEKGKYVELRCDPISGHTALYWYRQSLGQGPEFLIYFQGTGAADDSGLPNDRFFAVRPEGSVSTLKIQRTERGDSAVYLCASSLRRGLGVAATDTQYFGPGTRLTVL.

The chain joins TRBV11-1 to TRBJ1-1; D remains unclear. Trimming cost V 3 bases and J 1 base, with 6 bases left between them. CDR1 is SGHAT and CDR2 is FQDESV in the germline V gene (reference sequence). This CDR3 comprises 13 residues. CDR3 sequence (DNA): TGTGCCAGCAGCTTGAGCAGGAACACTGAAGCTTTCTTT. It yields the protein CASSLSRNTEAFF.

The rearrangement links TRBV28 to TRBJ2-6; TRBD1 agrees at 7 bases. The CDR3 contains 15 residues. Losses at the gene ends were 6 bases for V and 3 bases for J; bases not matched to a gene: 5. Germline loops: CDR1 MDHEN, CDR2 SYDVKM. Here the CDR3 reads CASREGGGGANVLTF. In DNA, the CDR3 is TGTGCCAGCAGGGAAGGGGGCGGTGGGGCCAACGTCCTGACTTTC.

This rearrangement joins TRBV30 to TRBJ2-5, with 13 bases that match TRBD2. The V gene end was trimmed by 6 bases and the J gene end by 3 bases; junction bases not matched to a gene: 4. Germline values: CDR1 GTSNPN, CDR2 SVGIG (reference sequence). The length of the CDR3 is 14 residues. The CDR3 sequence: CACTGTSGEETQYF. DNA of the CDR3: TGTGCCTGTACCGGGACTAGCGGGGAAGAGACCCAGTACTTC.

J is TRBJ1-2 and V is TRBV27, with D tentatively TRBD1 (6 bases). CDR1 and CDR2 from the germline V gene are MNHEY and SMNVEV (reference sequence). The V and J ends lost 4 bases and 8 bases respectively, with 14 bases between them. The CDR3 contains 13 residues. The CDR3 coding sequence is TGTGCCAGCAGTTCTGGCAGGGGTTTGGGCTACACCTTC. Its protein product is CASSSGRGLGYTF.

The V gene is TRBV7-3, the J gene TRBJ2-2; no reliable D call. The CDR3 sequence is 12 residues long. The V gene's germline CDR1 is SGHTA and CDR2 FQGTGA. Trimming removed 5 bases from V and 6 bases from J, with 7 bases in between. CDR3 sequence (DNA): TGTGCCAGCAGCGTACGCCCCGGGGAGCTGTTTTTT. It is translated as CASSVRPGELFF.

V and J are TRBV5-1 and TRBJ2-2; 10 bases are a match to TRBD1. Germline CDR1 reads SGHRS; CDR2 reads YFSETQ. The CDR3 extends over 17 amino acids. The V segment lost 3 bases and the J segment 2 bases; nucleotides outside the gene matches: 7. CDR3 in amino acids: CASSSRPTGGNTGELFF. CDR3 bases: TGCGCCAGCAGCTCGCGCCCGACAGGGGGCAACACCGGGGAGCTGTTTTTT.

CDR3 amino acids: CAISLTGDRNIQYF. DNA of the CDR3: TGTGCCATCAGCCTAACAGGGGACCGAAACATTCAGTACTTC. The genes are TRBV10-3 and TRBJ2-4; 7 positions agree with TRBD1. The CDR3 is 14 residues long. In germline, CDR1 is ENHRY, CDR2 SYGVKD. With V trimmed by 6 bases and J by 6 bases, 8 bases remained unmatched.

In this sample, this clone turned up a few times. This sequence joins TRBV9 and TRBJ2-7, with D possibly being TRBD1 (6 bases). Germline CDR1 reads SGDLS; CDR2 reads YYNGEE. This CDR3 has 16 residues. V was shortened by 0 bases and J by 0 bases, with 13 bases between the two germline ends. The CDR3 DNA sequence: TGTGCCAGCAGCGTAGATACAGGGTCAAGCTCCTACGAGCAGTACTTC. This translates into CASSVDTGSSSYEQYF.

This clone has just one count. This chain connects TRBV6-6 to TRBJ1-5; D might be TRBD1 (6 bases). Germline V CDR1 and CDR2: MNHNY, SVGAGI (reference sequence). The CDR3 is 15 residues long. Trimming removed 5 bases from V and 6 bases from J, with 17 bases in between. The CDR3 protein is CASSTEGGRTQPQHF. CDR3 coding DNA: TGTGCCAGCAGTACCGAAGGGGGTCGCACTCAGCCCCAGCATTTT.

The chain has TRBV19 and TRBJ2-7; 8 bases are a match to TRBD1. From germline, CDR1 is LNHDA and CDR2 SQIVND (reference sequence). V was pared by 2 bases and J by 2 bases, with 2 bases of the junction left unmatched. The CDR3 covers 14 residues. The CDR3 loop reads CASSIRRGPYEQYF. CDR3 coding DNA: TGTGCCAGTAGTATACGCAGGGGGCCCTACGAGCAGTACTTC.

The chain has TRBV19 and TRBJ2-6, with 9 bases matching TRBD2. The CDR3 runs to 20 residues. Germline trimming cut 3 bases from V and 0 bases from J; bases unmatched to any gene: 12. Per the germline V gene, CDR1 is LNHDA and CDR2 is SQIVND (reference sequence). In DNA form, the CDR3 reads TGTGCCAGTAGTATTCGTGCGTTAGCGGGAGTTAGCTCTGGGGCCAACGTCCTGACTTTC. Translated: CASSIRALAGVSSGANVLTF. The entire variable domain, with the rest obtained from reference TRBV19 and TRBJ2-6, is as follows: DGGITQSPKYLFRKEGQNVTLSCEQNLNHDAMYWYRQDPGQGLRLIYYSQIVNDFQKGDIAEGYSVSREKKESFPLTVTSAQKNPTAFYLCASSIRALAGVSSGANVLTFGAGSRLTVL.

The V gene is TRBV29-1, the J gene TRBJ2-5, with D perhaps matching TRBD1 (6 bases). Per germline, CDR1 SQVTM and CDR2 ANQGSEA. With 4 bases removed from V and 5 bases from J, the gap between germline ends came to 17 bases. This CDR3 has 14 amino acids. CDR3 residues: CSVVIPRGWETQYF. CDR3 bases: TGCAGCGTTGTGATCCCTAGGGGGTGGGAGACCCAGTACTTC.

The chain combines TRBV2 with TRBJ2-3, with 14 positions matching TRBD2. Germline CDR1 is SNHLY and CDR2 is FYNNEI. Trimming took 4 bases from V and 6 from J; bases not matched to a gene: 12. There are 18 residues in the CDR3. The CDR3 DNA reads TGTGCCAGCAGTGGTTTCGGGACTAGCGGGAGACGTGGGGATACGCAGTATTTT. It is translated as CASSGFGTSGRRGDTQYF.

This rearrangement joins TRBV27 to TRBJ2-3; no clear D gene. CDR1 is MNHEY, CDR2 SMNVEV, per germline (reference sequence). The V gene lost 6 bases and the J gene lost 7 bases, with 8 bases spanning the gap. This CDR3 has 11 amino acids. CDR3 DNA sequence: TGTGCCAGCAGCTTAGCAAATACGCAGTATTTT. Its translation is CASSLANTQYF.

The chain uses TRBV2 and TRBJ2-5; 13 bases are shared with TRBD2. Germline values: CDR1 SNHLY, CDR2 FYNNEI. The CDR3 runs to 17 residues. V gave up 5 bases and J gave up 2 bases; unmatched junction bases: 8. CDR3 coding DNA: TGTGCCAGCAGTACTAGCGGGAGGGTTAACATACAAGAGACCCAGTACTTC. This encodes CASSTSGRVNIQETQYF.

This chain links TRBV9 with TRBJ2-2, with 8 bases matching TRBD1. The CDR3 runs to 17 residues. CDR1 SGDLS and CDR2 YYNGEE come from the germline V gene. The ends lost 0 bases at V and 0 bases at J; junction bases unmatched: 4. This CDR3 is CASSVGGQAANTGELFF. CDR3 coding DNA: TGTGCCAGCAGCGTAGGGGGACAGGCTGCGAACACCGGGGAGCTGTTTTTT.

This chain joins TRBV30 and TRBJ2-1; TRBD2 might be the D (6 bases). The CDR3 is 14 residues long. Germline CDR1 GTSNPN, CDR2 SVGIG (reference sequence). Between the trimmed V and J ends, which lost 4 bases and 11 bases, there was a span of 21 bases. CDR3 residues: CAWKGAGLVGKQFF. CDR3 coding DNA: TGTGCCTGGAAGGGAGCGGGCTTGGTGGGTAAGCAGTTCTTC.

V and J are TRBV2 and TRBJ2-5; a possible D gene is TRBD1 (5 bases). Trimming cost V 8 bases and J 10 bases, with 26 bases left between them. Looked up from germline, CDR1 is SNHLY and CDR2 is FYNNEI. This CDR3 region has 15 residues. The CDR3 coding sequence is TGTGCCAGCGCCAGAGTCGTTGGCAGGGCAGGGCGCCAGTACTTC. Its protein product is CASARVVGRAGRQYF.

V is TRBV7-9 and J is TRBJ2-1, with 9 bases identical to TRBD2. Germline V CDR1 and CDR2: SEHNR, FQNEAQ (reference sequence). CDR3 length: 16 amino acids. The trim removed 5 bases at V and 5 bases at J, leaving 10 bases unmatched. The CDR3 is CASSQWGGRGNNEQFF. The CDR3 DNA reads as TGTGCCAGCAGCCAATGGGGCGGGAGGGGGAACAATGAGCAGTTCTTC.

This clone is a singleton in its sample. The J gene is TRBJ2-3, the V gene TRBV9, with unresolved D. The CDR3 extends over 15 amino acids. Trimming took off 1 base at V and 3 bases at J, with 12 bases between the two ends. Germline CDR1 reads SGDLS; CDR2 reads YYNGEE. Here the CDR3 reads CASSVIPLETDTQYF. CDR3 in DNA: TGTGCCAGCAGCGTAATCCCGTTGGAGACAGATACGCAGTATTTT. The full variable domain, completed using reference TRBV9 and TRBJ2-3, is DSGVTQTPKHLITATGQRVTLRCSPRSGDLSVYWYQQSLDQGLQFLIQYYNGEERAKGNILERFSAQQFPDLHSELNLSSLELGDSALYFCASSVIPLETDTQYFGPGTRLTVL.

This chain joins TRBV20-1 and TRBJ1-2, with D perhaps TRBD1 (5 bases). Per germline, CDR1 DFQATT and CDR2 SNEGSKA (reference sequence). This CDR3 spans 11 amino acids. The V gene lost 6 bases and the J gene lost 8 bases, with 13 bases spanning the gap. Here the CDR3 reads CSALLREGYTF. As DNA, the CDR3 is TGCAGTGCCCTCCTCAGGGAGGGCTACACCTTC.